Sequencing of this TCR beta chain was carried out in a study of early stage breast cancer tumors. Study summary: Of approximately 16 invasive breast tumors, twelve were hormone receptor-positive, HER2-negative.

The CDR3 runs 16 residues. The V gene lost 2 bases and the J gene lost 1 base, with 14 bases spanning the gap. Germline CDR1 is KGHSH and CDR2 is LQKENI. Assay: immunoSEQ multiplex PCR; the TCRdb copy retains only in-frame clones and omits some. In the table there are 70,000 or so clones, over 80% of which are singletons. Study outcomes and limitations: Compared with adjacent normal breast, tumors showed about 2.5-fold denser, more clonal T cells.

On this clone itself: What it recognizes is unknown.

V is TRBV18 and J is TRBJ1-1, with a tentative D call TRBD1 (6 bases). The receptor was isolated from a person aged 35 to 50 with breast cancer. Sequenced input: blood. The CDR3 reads CASSPVTGTGNTEAFF. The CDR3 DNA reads TGTGCCAGCTCACCAGTTACAGGGACGGGGAACACTGAAGCTTTCTTT.